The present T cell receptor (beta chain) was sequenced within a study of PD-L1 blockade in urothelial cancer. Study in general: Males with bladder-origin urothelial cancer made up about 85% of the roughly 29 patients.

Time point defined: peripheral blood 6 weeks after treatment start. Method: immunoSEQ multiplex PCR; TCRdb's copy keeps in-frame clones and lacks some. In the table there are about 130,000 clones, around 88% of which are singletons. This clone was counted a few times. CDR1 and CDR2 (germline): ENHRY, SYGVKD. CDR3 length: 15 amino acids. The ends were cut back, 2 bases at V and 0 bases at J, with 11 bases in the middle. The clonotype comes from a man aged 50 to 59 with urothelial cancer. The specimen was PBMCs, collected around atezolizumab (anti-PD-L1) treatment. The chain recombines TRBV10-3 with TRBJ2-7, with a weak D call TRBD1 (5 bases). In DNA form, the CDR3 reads TGTGCCATCAGTGAGGGGGCCTTAGACTCCTACGAGCAGTACTTC. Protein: CAISEGALDSYEQYF.